These T cell receptor beta chains were read from a single sample in a study of cytomegalovirus exposure and HLA in healthy donors. Here immunoSEQ multiplex PCR was the method, and the copy in TCRdb shows in-frame clones only, minus some. Altogether more than 95,000 clones are present, roughly 85% being singletons, with the ten largest covering roughly 4%. The source material was PBMCs. The receptors stem from a woman in her forties in good health and CMV-seropositive. The CDR3 runs from the conserved cysteine through the conserved F or W. Fields, in order: J gene, D gene, V gene, clone size, CDR3 protein, CDR3 DNA. The D gene is left open where the match is weak. Part of the rows lack a size; the others show once, few, many or a class for expanded clones.

J gene: TRBJ1-1; D gene: NA; V gene: TRBV28; clone size: NA; CDR3 protein: CASSRRGTEAFF; CDR3 DNA: TGTGCCAGCAGTAGACGGGGCACTGAAGCTTTCTTT
J gene: TRBJ2-3; D gene: NA; V gene: TRBV29-1; clone size: few; CDR3 protein: CSAFRAGGDTQYF; CDR3 DNA: TGCAGCGCCTTCCGGGCCGGGGGTGATACGCAGTATTTT
J gene: TRBJ1-5; D gene: TRBD1; V gene: TRBV27; clone size: once; CDR3 protein: CASATGGDSNQPQHF; CDR3 DNA: TGTGCCAGCGCCACAGGGGGGGATAGCAATCAGCCCCAGCATTTT
J gene: TRBJ2-6; D gene: NA; V gene: TRBV9; clone size: NA; CDR3 protein: CASSVDSQWVANVLTF; CDR3 DNA: TGTGCCAGCAGCGTAGATAGCCAGTGGGTAGCCAACGTCCTGACTTTC
J gene: TRBJ2-1; D gene: NA; V gene: TRBV23-1; clone size: NA; CDR3 protein: CASLSAITYNEQFF; CDR3 DNA: TGCGCCAGCCTAAGCGCGATAACCTACAATGAGCAGTTCTTC
J gene: TRBJ2-3; D gene: NA; V gene: TRBV4-1; clone size: NA; CDR3 protein: CASSQKGVDTDTQYF; CDR3 DNA: TGCGCCAGCAGCCAAAAGGGGGTGGACACAGATACGCAGTATTTT
J gene: TRBJ1-6; D gene: NA; V gene: TRBV6-5; clone size: once; CDR3 protein: CASSYSRVSSPLHF; CDR3 DNA: TGTGCCAGCAGTTACTCGAGGGTTAGTTCACCCCTCCACTTT
J gene: TRBJ2-2; D gene: NA; V gene: TRBV25-1; clone size: NA; CDR3 protein: CASRTASNTGELFF; CDR3 DNA: TGTGCCAGCCGGACAGCTTCGAACACCGGGGAGCTGTTTTTT
J gene: TRBJ2-3; D gene: TRBD2; V gene: TRBV5-1; clone size: NA; CDR3 protein: CASSLTSSGKTDTQYF; CDR3 DNA: TGCGCCAGCAGCTTGACGTCTAGCGGGAAGACAGATACGCAGTATTTT
J gene: TRBJ2-7; D gene: TRBD1; V gene: TRBV23-1; clone size: once; CDR3 protein: CASSQGDRGNYEQYF; CDR3 DNA: TGCGCCAGCAGTCAAGGGGACAGGGGAAACTACGAGCAGTACTTC
J gene: TRBJ1-1; D gene: TRBD1; V gene: TRBV6-5; clone size: NA; CDR3 protein: CASSLRGLTEAFF; CDR3 DNA: TGTGCCAGCAGTCTCAGGGGGCTGACTGAAGCTTTCTTT
J gene: TRBJ1-6; D gene: TRBD1; V gene: TRBV5-4; clone size: NA; CDR3 protein: CASSLQGAQNSPLHF; CDR3 DNA: TGTGCCAGCAGCTTACAGGGGGCGCAGAATTCACCCCTCCACTTT
J gene: TRBJ1-1; D gene: NA; V gene: TRBV6-5; clone size: NA; CDR3 protein: CATHQGMGAAFF; CDR3 DNA: TGTGCCACCCATCAGGGTATGGGTGCAGCTTTCTTT
J gene: TRBJ2-1; D gene: NA; V gene: TRBV7-8; clone size: NA; CDR3 protein: CASGQGAGGIGIEQFF; CDR3 DNA: TGTGCCAGCGGCCAAGGGGCCGGAGGGATAGGTATTGAGCAGTTCTTC
J gene: TRBJ2-7; D gene: TRBD2; V gene: TRBV2; clone size: NA; CDR3 protein: CASRVEAGVNEQYF; CDR3 DNA: TGTGCCAGCAGAGTTGAAGCGGGAGTGAACGAGCAGTACTTC
J gene: TRBJ2-2; D gene: TRBD2; V gene: TRBV5-8; clone size: NA; CDR3 protein: CASSYGTSGSTGELFF; CDR3 DNA: TGTGCCAGCAGCTATGGGACTAGCGGGAGTACCGGGGAGCTGTTTTTT
J gene: TRBJ2-7; D gene: TRBD2; V gene: TRBV11-2; clone size: NA; CDR3 protein: CASSSIAGVYEQYF; CDR3 DNA: TGTGCCAGCAGTTCAATAGCGGGAGTCTACGAGCAGTACTTC
J gene: TRBJ2-1; D gene: NA; V gene: TRBV2; clone size: NA; CDR3 protein: CASSGGRQYNEQFF; CDR3 DNA: TGTGCCAGCAGTGGCGGGCGCCAATACAATGAGCAGTTCTTC
J gene: TRBJ2-7; D gene: NA; V gene: TRBV13; clone size: NA; CDR3 protein: CASSQTSRDEQYF; CDR3 DNA: TGTGCCAGCAGCCAGACTAGTAGGGACGAGCAGTACTTC
J gene: TRBJ1-1; D gene: NA; V gene: TRBV6-6; clone size: NA; CDR3 protein: CASSYPPETGFAQAFF; CDR3 DNA: TGTGCCAGCAGTTATCCCCCCGAGACTGGGTTCGCCCAAGCTTTCTTT
J gene: TRBJ2-3; D gene: NA; V gene: TRBV10-3; clone size: NA; CDR3 protein: CAISESGREWGTDTQYF; CDR3 DNA: TGTGCCATCAGTGAGTCGGGACGGGAGTGGGGCACAGATACGCAGTATTTT
J gene: TRBJ2-5; D gene: NA; V gene: TRBV7-9; clone size: NA; CDR3 protein: CASRIQGSGETQYF; CDR3 DNA: TGTGCCAGCAGAATACAGGGATCGGGCGAGACCCAGTACTTC